One and the same sample provided the 22 T cell receptor beta chains below, sequenced in a study of T cell repertoires in cytomegalovirus infection. No antigen is known for these receptors. Using its own MiXCR run on the reads, TCRdb lists one record per CDR3 protein. The table shows about 830,000 distinct CDR3 sequences, with approximately 29% occurring only once. Sequencing was performed on cultured CD8+ T cells from PBMCs, taken from culture after CMV antigen stimulation. These receptors came from a human donor in good health (CMV status not recorded). Some clones in this sample may be carry-over from other donors' samples.

J is TRBJ1-1 and V is TRBV2; no clear D gene. Germline loops: CDR1 SNHLY, CDR2 FYNNEI. With 5 bases removed from V and 3 bases from J, the gap between germline ends came to 10 bases. The CDR3 runs 13 residues. CDR3 DNA sequence: TGTGCCAGCAGTACCCCCTTGGACACTGAAGCTTTCTTT. Residues: CASSTPLDTEAFF.

This clonotype has ten or more counts. V and J are TRBV7-2 and TRBJ2-5, with D tentatively TRBD1 (6 bases). CDR1 is SGHTA and CDR2 is FQGNSA in the germline V gene. Deletions cut 0 bases from V and 5 bases from J, with 16 bases between. CDR3 length equals 16 residues. CDR3 coding DNA: TGTGCCAGCAGCTTAGCGCAGTACAGGGAGTATGAGACCCAGTACTTC. This translates into CASSLAQYREYETQYF. Complete variable domain (other parts from reference TRBV7-2 and TRBJ2-5): GAGVSQSPSNKVTEKGKDVELRCDPISGHTALYWYRQSLGQGLEFLIYFQGNSAPDKSGLPSDRFSAERTGGSVSTLTIQRTQQEDSAVYLCASSLAQYREYETQYFGPGTRLLVL.

This clonotype was observed a few times. The J gene is TRBJ2-2, the V gene TRBV11-3, with D hard to call. This CDR3 region has 13 residues. V shed 6 bases and J shed 3 bases, with 8 bases lying between them. The germline V gene encodes CDR1 SGHNT and CDR2 YENEEA. CDR3 coding DNA: TGTGCCAGCAGGGCGAGCTACACCGGGGAGCTGTTTTTT. This sequence encodes CASRASYTGELFF.

This clonotype was counted a single time. The genes are TRBV6-9 and TRBJ1-2; D is perhaps TRBD1 (5 bases). The CDR3 runs 14 residues. V lost 2 bases and J 6 bases, leaving 13 bases between the germline ends. CDR1 is MNHGY and CDR2 is SVAAGI in the germline V gene. The CDR3 reads CASSYEQEGDGYTF. In nucleotides, the CDR3 is TGTGCCAGCAGTTATGAACAGGAAGGGGATGGCTACACCTTC.

V gene TRBV28 combines with J gene TRBJ2-7; the D gene is possibly TRBD2 (5 bases). Trimming cost V 6 bases and J 4 bases, with 16 bases left between them. The CDR3 covers 14 residues. Germline assignment: CDR1 MDHEN and CDR2 SYDVKM. The CDR3 loop is CASSRGTDGYEQYV. The CDR3 nucleotides are TGTGCCAGCAGCCGGGGAACAGATGGTTACGAGCAGTACGTC.

The V call is TRBV7-6, the J call TRBJ2-2; D might be TRBD2 (6 bases). The V gene lost 1 base and the J gene lost 5 bases, with 8 bases spanning the gap. Germline loops: CDR1 SGHVS, CDR2 FNYEAQ. This CDR3 region has 14 residues. Here the CDR3 DNA reads TGTGCCAGCAGCTTAGGGAGGGAGACCGGGGAGCTGTTTTTT. This translates into CASSLGRETGELFF.

This clonotype was found a few times. The rearrangement uses TRBV10-2 and TRBJ2-7, with unresolved D. With 10 bases removed from V and 2 bases from J, the gap between germline ends came to 15 bases. The CDR3 spans 13 residues. CDR1 and CDR2 from the germline V gene are WSHSY and SAAADI. This chain's CDR3 is CATDQARAYEQYF. CDR3 sequence (DNA): TGCGCCACCGATCAGGCACGAGCCTACGAGCAGTACTTC.

The chain links TRBV28 to TRBJ2-2, with 11 bases lining up with TRBD1. CDR1 MDHEN and CDR2 SYDVKM come from the germline V gene. The V and J ends lost 3 bases and 4 bases, in that order; junction bases with no gene match: 7. The CDR3 runs 17 residues. The CDR3 nucleotides read TGTGCCAGCAGTTTCTTCACGGACAGGGGGCTCACCGGGGAGCTGTTTTTT. Translated, it gives CASSFFTDRGLTGELFF.

This clonotype was picked up many times. The chain is built from TRBV7-2 and TRBJ2-1; the D gene is possibly TRBD1 (6 bases). The CDR3 runs to 14 residues. CDR1 and CDR2 (germline): SGHTA, FQGNSA. V was shortened by 5 bases and J by 7 bases, with 15 bases between the two germline ends. CDR3 nucleotide sequence: TGTGCCAGCAGCCCGCCAGGGGCGATTAATGAGCAGTTCTTC. It is translated as CASSPPGAINEQFF.

This clonotype has a handful of counts. The rearrangement joins TRBV6-6 to TRBJ2-1; maybe TRBD2 (5 bases). CDR3 length: 15 amino acids. With 7 bases removed from V and 4 bases from J, the gap between germline ends came to 17 bases. Germline CDR1 reads MNHNY; CDR2 reads SVGAGI (reference sequence). The DNA of the CDR3 is TGTGCCAGCATCCCGAGCGGTGGGCCTTACAATGAGCAGTTCTTC. This gives the protein CASIPSGGPYNEQFF.

The V gene is TRBV9, the J gene TRBJ2-2; a possible D gene is TRBD1 (6 bases). From germline, CDR1 is SGDLS and CDR2 YYNGEE. The ends were cut back, 4 bases at V and 3 bases at J, with 22 bases in the middle. The CDR3 is 18 amino acids. CDR3 amino acids: CASSSPGAGESDTGELFF. The CDR3 DNA follows: TGTGCCAGCAGCTCCCCCGGGGCAGGGGAGTCGGACACCGGGGAGCTGTTTTTT.

The rearrangement links TRBV5-4 to TRBJ2-2; perhaps TRBD1 as D (5 bases). Germline V gene sequence: CDR1 SGHNT, CDR2 YYREEE (reference sequence). Between the trimmed V and J ends, which lost 6 bases and 8 bases, there was a span of 11 bases. This CDR3 contains 12 residues. CDR3 region: CASIPPGGELFF. The CDR3 bases are TGTGCCAGCATCCCGCCAGGGGGGGAGCTGTTTTTT. The full variable domain, with the rest looked up from reference TRBV5-4 and TRBJ2-2, is ETGVTQSPTHLIKTRGQQVTLRCSSQSGHNTVSWYQQALGQGPQFIFQYYREEENGRGNFPPRFSGLQFPNYSSELNVNALELDDSALYLCASIPPGGELFFGEGSRLTVL.

This clonotype was seen only once. The chain employs TRBV12-3 or TRBV12-4 and TRBJ2-3; 9 positions match TRBD1. J was trimmed by 0 bases and V by 7 bases; bases with no gene match: 5. CDR3 size: 15 residues. The CDR3 region has the DNA TGTGCCAGCAAGGGGGACAGGGTTAGCACAGATACGCAGTATTTT. This translates into CASKGDRVSTDTQYF.

The chain links TRBV4-3 to TRBJ1-4, with D unclear. The CDR3 contains 15 residues. Trimming stripped 5 bases from V and 0 bases from J, with 10 bases between. Germline V gene lookup returns CDR1 LGHNA and CDR2 YSLEER. The CDR3 protein is CASSVILATNEKLFF. The DNA of the CDR3 is TGCGCCAGCAGCGTTATACTCGCAACTAATGAAAAACTGTTTTTT.

In this sample, this clonotype turned up a few times. The V and J genes are TRBV5-6 and TRBJ2-7, with 7 bases matching TRBD1. With 3 bases clipped from V and 2 bases from J, the junction kept 2 bases outside the gene matches. The CDR3 is 13 residues long. The germline CDR1 and CDR2 sequences are SGHDT and YYEEEE. The CDR3 sequence is CASSSTGTYEQYV. The CDR3 DNA follows: TGTGCCAGCAGCTCGACAGGGACCTACGAGCAGTACGTC.

This clonotype was counted only a few times. The chain employs TRBV6-1 and TRBJ2-7, with 7 bases lining up with TRBD2. The junction had 4 bases not matched to a gene; V was cut back by 0 bases and J by 2 bases. The CDR3 length is 15 residues. Germline lookup yields CDR1 MNHNS and CDR2 SASEGT. The CDR3 nucleotides are TGTGCCAGCAGTGAAGCCAGCGGGGCCACCTACGAGCAGTACTTC. Its protein is CASSEASGATYEQYF.

This clonotype was recorded at least ten times. The chain is built from TRBV6-1 and TRBJ2-5; 8 nucleotides agree with TRBD1. The CDR3 length is 15 residues. Germline loops: CDR1 MNHNS, CDR2 SASEGT. J was trimmed by 4 bases and V by 2 bases; bases with no gene match: 6. This chain's CDR3 is CASSEFRGQLETQYF. The CDR3 bases are TGTGCCAGCAGTGAATTCAGGGGGCAGTTAGAGACCCAGTACTTC.

This clonotype has a handful of counts. The rearrangement links TRBV12-3 or TRBV12-4 to TRBJ2-3, with TRBD2 as a possible D gene (5 bases). Trimming took 6 bases from V and 0 from J, leaving 13 bases between them. The CDR3 contains 15 residues. CDR3 DNA: TGTGCCAGCAGCACTTCGACTACTAGCACAGATACGCAGTATTTT. Protein: CASSTSTTSTDTQYF.

The chain combines TRBV5-6 with TRBJ2-1, with D perhaps given as TRBD1 or TRBD2 (6 bases each). The CDR3 is 13 residues long. V dropped 4 bases and J dropped 7 bases, with 12 bases sitting between them. Germline values: CDR1 SGHDT, CDR2 YYEEEE. The CDR3 sequence is CASSRTGRNEQFF. CDR3 nucleotides: TGTGCCAGCAGCCGAACAGGGAGGAATGAGCAGTTCTTC.

The chain has TRBV12-3 or TRBV12-4 and TRBJ2-7, with 7 positions matching TRBD2. The CDR3 length is 13 residues. The trim removed 8 bases at V and 1 base at J, leaving 5 bases unmatched. The CDR3 bases are TGTGCCAGCGGGGGGGAGCAGTCCTACGAGCAGTACTTC. Translation gives CASGGEQSYEQYF.

V and J are TRBV6-2 or TRBV6-3 and TRBJ2-3, with 7 nucleotides matching TRBD1. The CDR3 totals 14 residues. Germline lookup yields CDR1 MNHEY and CDR2 SVGEGT. Losses at the gene ends were 2 bases for V and 4 bases for J; bases not matched to a gene: 3. Here the CDR3 reads CASSYRGPPDTQYF. CDR3 DNA: TGTGCCAGCAGTTACAGGGGGCCTCCAGATACGCAGTATTTT.

This chain connects TRBV5-5 to TRBJ2-7; D remains ambiguous. V was trimmed by 4 bases and J by 0 bases, leaving 5 bases between them. Germline V lookup: CDR1 SGHKS, CDR2 YYEKEE (reference sequence). CDR3 size: 12 residues. CDR3 protein: CASSRNSYEQYF. CDR3 bases: TGTGCCAGCAGCAGGAACTCCTACGAGCAGTACTTC.